These 32 T cell receptor beta chains came from one sample sequenced in a study of blood T cell repertoires in COVID-19. Assay used: immunoSEQ multiplex PCR; TCRdb lists only in-frame clones, some missing. The sample gives 240,000 or so clones, roughly nine tenths of which show up once; 6.2% is in the top ten. The material sequenced was peripheral blood. The receptors derive from a man between 60 and 75 years old with acute or convalescent COVID-19.

This clone was counted a single time. The chain joins TRBV4-3 to TRBJ1-5; D is ambiguous. Germline values: CDR1 LGHNA, CDR2 YSLEER. The CDR3 consists of 16 residues. The V end lost 0 bases, the J end lost 0 bases, and 9 bases lay between the germline ends. The CDR3 loop is CASSQDRAASNQPQHF. DNA of the CDR3: TGCGCCAGCAGCCAAGATCGCGCGGCTAGCAATCAGCCCCAGCATTTT.

The chain is built from TRBV7-3 and TRBJ2-3; D call uncertain. The CDR3 extends over 13 amino acids. Germline V CDR1 and CDR2: SGHTA, FQGTGA. V gave up 5 bases and J gave up 5 bases, with 11 bases separating them. This CDR3 reads CASSPQVVDTQYF. The CDR3 DNA follows: TGTGCCAGCAGCCCTCAGGTTGTAGATACGCAGTATTTT.

The chain combines TRBV2 with TRBJ2-1; the match to TRBD1 covers 8 bases. From germline, CDR1 is SNHLY and CDR2 FYNNEI. CDR3 size: 15 residues. V gave up 4 bases and J gave up 7 bases; unmatched junction bases: 9. In nucleotides, the CDR3 is TGTGCCAGCAGTGCGGGGACAGGCCCGGGGAATGAGCAGTTCTTC. It specifies CASSAGTGPGNEQFF. Together with reference TRBV2 and TRBJ2-1, the CDR3 gives the full variable domain: EPEVTQTPSHQVTQMGQEVILRCVPISNHLYFYWYRQILGQKVEFLVSFYNNEISEKSEIFDDQFSVERPDGSNFTLKIRSTKLEDSAMYFCASSAGTGPGNEQFFGPGTRLTVL.

The J gene is TRBJ2-5, the V gene TRBV28; the D gene is possibly TRBD2 (6 bases). The V and J ends lost 5 bases and 3 bases respectively, with 16 bases between them. The CDR3 consists of 15 residues. CDR1 is MDHEN, CDR2 SYDVKM, per germline. The CDR3 here is CASSPDRGGKETQYF. CDR3 in DNA: TGTGCCAGCAGTCCCGACCGAGGAGGGAAAGAGACCCAGTACTTC.

The chain is built from TRBV5-1 and TRBJ2-7; TRBD2 aligns across 10 bases. CDR1 is SGHRS and CDR2 is YFSETQ in the germline V gene. V trimming: 0 bases; J trimming: 6 bases; junction bases outside the gene matches: 3. The CDR3 is 14 residues long. The CDR3 here is CASSLALAGVEQYF. Here the CDR3 DNA reads TGCGCCAGCAGCTTGGCCCTAGCGGGAGTCGAGCAGTACTTC.

The V and J genes are TRBV7-6 and TRBJ1-2; D may be TRBD1 (5 bases). This CDR3 is built from 15 residues. Germline loops: CDR1 SGHVS, CDR2 FNYEAQ. Deletions cut 5 bases from V and 2 bases from J, with 15 bases between. The CDR3 coding sequence is TGTGCCAGCAGCCCGGCGGGGGGGTTAAACTATGGCTACACCTTC. Its translation: CASSPAGGLNYGYTF. The entire variable domain, with the rest obtained from reference TRBV7-6 and TRBJ1-2, is as follows: GAGVSQSPRYKVTKRGQDVALRCDPISGHVSLYWYRQALGQGPEFLTYFNYEAQQDKSGLPNDRFSAERPEGSISTLTIQRTEQRDSAMYRCASSPAGGLNYGYTFGSGTRLTVV.

This chain uses TRBV7-2 with TRBJ1-1, with D tentatively TRBD1 (5 bases). Germline V gene sequence: CDR1 SGHTA, CDR2 FQGNSA. This CDR3 has 14 residues. V was cut by 3 bases and J by 3 bases, with 11 bases left in between. In nucleotides, the CDR3 is TGTGCCAGCAGCTTTCAGGGTAAGGACACTGAAGCTTTCTTT. This translates into CASSFQGKDTEAFF.

V and J are TRBV30 and TRBJ2-2; D is possibly TRBD2 (6 bases). Germline V gene data show CDR1 as GTSNPN and CDR2 as SVGIG (reference sequence). The CDR3 loop spans 16 amino acids. V was trimmed by 2 bases and J by 6 bases, leaving 19 bases between them. Here the CDR3 DNA reads TGTGCCTGGAGTTCGGACAAAATGGGGGACTCCGGGGAGCTGTTTTTT. Translation: CAWSSDKMGDSGELFF.

The rearrangement uses TRBV7-3 and TRBJ1-1; D is ambiguous. The CDR3 length is 14 residues. The V gene lost 5 bases and the J gene lost 0 bases, with 10 bases spanning the gap. CDR1 and CDR2 (germline): SGHTA, FQGTGA. The CDR3 bases are TGTGCCAGCAGCCCCAACGGGGTGAACACTGAAGCTTTCTTT. Translation gives CASSPNGVNTEAFF.

The CDR3 reads CSAEVDTEAFF. As DNA, the CDR3 is TGCAGTGCCGAGGTAGATACTGAAGCTTTCTTT. V and J are TRBV20-1 and TRBJ1-1; no clear D gene. Germline V CDR1 and CDR2: DFQATT, SNEGSKA (reference sequence). The V end lost 6 bases, the J end lost 5 bases, and 10 bases lay between the germline ends. This CDR3 comprises 11 residues.

This chain joins TRBV4-1 and TRBJ1-1; tentatively, D is TRBD1 (6 bases). There are 16 residues in the CDR3. Trimming shortened V by 4 bases and J by 5 bases, and 20 bases separated the two germline ends. From germline, CDR1 is MGHRA and CDR2 YSYEKL. The DNA for the CDR3 is TGCGCCAGCAGCCCTGCCCCCCGGACAGAGGAGACTGAAGCTTTCTTT. Translated, it gives CASSPAPRTEETEAFF.

The chain couples TRBV30 to TRBJ2-7; no clear D. Germline loops: CDR1 GTSNPN, CDR2 SVGIG (reference sequence). This CDR3 contains 11 residues. The ends were cut back, 2 bases at V and 3 bases at J, with 5 bases in the middle. CDR3 sequence reads: CAWSINYEQYF. CDR3 DNA sequence: TGTGCCTGGAGTATAAACTACGAGCAGTACTTC. The variable domain in full, with the rest retrieved from reference TRBV30 and TRBJ2-7, is SQTIHQWPATLVQPVGSPLSLECTVEGTSNPNLYWYRQAAGRGLQLLFYSVGIGQISSEVPQNLSASRPQDRQFILSSKKLLLSDSGFYLCAWSINYEQYFGPGTRLTVT.

The chain employs TRBV6-5 and TRBJ2-2; 7 bases agree with TRBD2. V dropped 0 bases and J dropped 1; count of bases not matched to a gene: 2. The CDR3 extends over 16 amino acids. From germline, CDR1 is MNHEY and CDR2 SVGAGI. The CDR3 coding sequence is TGTGCCAGCAGTTACTCGCCTAGCGGGAACACCGGGGAGCTGTTTTTT. This gives the protein CASSYSPSGNTGELFF.

The V call is TRBV6-2 or TRBV6-3, the J call TRBJ2-2; 8 nucleotides align to TRBD2. J gave up 4 bases and V 2 bases, and 12 bases lay outside the gene matches. CDR3 length: 18 residues. CDR1 is MNHEY, CDR2 SVGEGT, per germline. The CDR3 is CASSYRQVAGTFTGELFF. The CDR3 DNA sequence: TGTGCCAGCAGTTACCGGCAAGTAGCGGGAACTTTCACCGGGGAGCTGTTTTTT.

This clone was counted between two and nine times. This sequence joins TRBV30 and TRBJ2-6, with 11 bases matching TRBD2. This CDR3 spans 18 amino acids. The V gene end was trimmed by 0 bases and the J gene end by 4 bases; junction bases not matched to a gene: 8. CDR1 GTSNPN and CDR2 SVGIG come from the germline V gene (reference sequence). CDR3 residues: CAWSVRTSGLMGANVLTF. CDR3 DNA sequence: TGTGCCTGGAGTGTACGGACTAGCGGGTTGATGGGGGCCAACGTCCTGACTTTC.

The chain links TRBV6-4 to TRBJ1-1; maybe TRBD1 (5 bases). The CDR3 length is 13 residues. Trimming pared 5 bases from V and 1 base from J, leaving 8 bases between. CDR1 and CDR2 from the germline V gene are MRHNA and SNTAGT. The CDR3 region has the DNA TGTGCCAGCAGTCAACAGGAGAACACTGAAGCTTTCTTT. It specifies CASSQQENTEAFF.

This chain uses TRBV10-3 with TRBJ1-2, with 7 bases identical to TRBD1. This CDR3 comprises 13 residues. Germline lookup yields CDR1 ENHRY and CDR2 SYGVKD. Trimming removed 9 bases from V and 3 bases from J; junction bases left unmatched: 7. The CDR3 nucleotides read TGTGCCATAGGGGGCAGGAATGACTATGGCTACACCTTC. Translation gives CAIGGRNDYGYTF.

This clone was observed a single time. The chain employs TRBV19 and TRBJ2-2; D may be TRBD1 (5 bases). There are 15 residues in the CDR3. Germline-derived CDR1 and CDR2 are LNHDA and SQIVND (reference sequence). Trimming removed 5 bases from V and 3 bases from J, with 13 bases in between. The CDR3 protein is CASSWRTLDTGELFF. The CDR3 DNA sequence: TGTGCCAGTAGTTGGCGGACACTCGACACCGGGGAGCTGTTTTTT.

This chain connects TRBV4-3 to TRBJ2-7; possibly TRBD1 for D (6 bases). The germline V gene has CDR1 LGHNA and CDR2 YSLEER. This CDR3 spans 15 amino acids. Trimming cost V 1 base and J 3 bases, with 13 bases left between them. The CDR3 spells CASSQVADSLYEQYF. CDR3 in DNA: TGCGCCAGCAGCCAAGTGGCGGACAGCCTCTACGAGCAGTACTTC.

The chain employs TRBV29-1 and TRBJ2-7; 7 bases are shared with TRBD2. V lost 0 bases to trimming and J lost 3 bases; unmatched junction nucleotides: 8. Germline V CDR1 and CDR2: SQVTM, ANQGSEA. This CDR3 has 15 residues. The CDR3 DNA sequence: TGCAGCGTTGAAGATCTTCTGGGGGGGGACTACGAGCAGTACTTC. Its translation: CSVEDLLGGDYEQYF.

This sequence joins TRBV9 and TRBJ1-6, with 8 bases identical to TRBD1. The CDR3 contains 16 residues. V trimming: 4 bases; J trimming: 4 bases; junction bases outside the gene matches: 7. Germline V CDR1 and CDR2: SGDLS, YYNGEE. CDR3 region: CASSSTGASYNSPLHF. CDR3 sequence (DNA): TGTGCCAGCAGCTCGACAGGGGCCTCTTATAATTCACCCCTCCACTTT.

The rearrangement uses TRBV30 and TRBJ1-3; D is uncertain. This CDR3 contains 15 residues. The germline gives CDR1 GTSNPN, CDR2 SVGIG (reference sequence). Trimming left V 4 bases short and J 0 bases short, with 13 bases between. The CDR3 region has the DNA TGTGCCTGGACCTTACCGGGGTTCTCTGGAAACACCATATATTTT. Translation gives CAWTLPGFSGNTIYF.

The chain links TRBV11-3 to TRBJ2-7; TRBD1 might be the D (5 bases). The CDR3 is 12 amino acids. Germline-derived CDR1 and CDR2 are SGHNT and YENEEA. The ends were cut back, 0 bases at V and 5 bases at J, with 5 bases in the middle. The CDR3 DNA sequence: TGTGCCAGCAGCTTAGACAGGGACGAGCAGTACTTC. This gives the protein CASSLDRDEQYF.

The rearrangement links TRBV7-2 to TRBJ2-3; the D is unclear. Deletions cut 1 base from V and 3 bases from J, with 11 bases between. This CDR3 is built from 15 residues. CDR1 is SGHTA and CDR2 is FQGNSA in the germline V gene. DNA of the CDR3: TGTGCCAGCAGCTTAGTATTCGGCAGGACAGATACGCAGTATTTT. This encodes CASSLVFGRTDTQYF. Full variable domain (missing parts from reference TRBV7-2 and TRBJ2-3): GAGVSQSPSNKVTEKGKDVELRCDPISGHTALYWYRQSLGQGLEFLIYFQGNSAPDKSGLPSDRFSAERTGGSVSTLTIQRTQQEDSAVYLCASSLVFGRTDTQYFGPGTRLTVL.

The V call is TRBV9, the J call TRBJ2-7, with 8 positions matching TRBD2. Germline assignment: CDR1 SGDLS and CDR2 YYNGEE. V shed 0 bases and J 3 bases; nucleotides not matched to a gene: 5. The CDR3 spans 15 residues. The CDR3 sequence: CASSVGPSGSYEQYF. CDR3 bases: TGTGCCAGCAGCGTAGGTCCCAGCGGGAGCTACGAGCAGTACTTC.

This clone has more than one count but fewer than ten. Other nucleotide sequences from this sample produce the same CDR3. The V gene is TRBV4-3, the J gene TRBJ2-6; the match to TRBD1 covers 8 bases. V was pared by 2 bases and J by 2 bases, with 5 bases of the junction left unmatched. CDR3 length: 17 residues. CDR1 is LGHNA, CDR2 YSLEER, per germline. The CDR3 protein is CASSQTTGEAGANVLTF. Here the CDR3 DNA reads TGCGCCAGCAGCCAAACGACAGGGGAGGCTGGGGCCAACGTCCTGACTTTC.

CDR3 sequence (DNA): TGTGCCAGCAGCTATATCCCGACAGGGACTGAAGCTTTCTTT. This translates into CASSYIPTGTEAFF. The gene calls are TRBV28 and TRBJ1-1; 7 bases align to TRBD1. This CDR3 has 14 amino acids. V lost 6 bases and J lost 5; bases outside the gene matches: 9. Germline CDR1 and CDR2: MDHEN and SYDVKM. Filled out from reference TRBV28 and TRBJ1-1, the complete variable domain reads DVKVTQSSRYLVKRTGEKVFLECVQDMDHENMFWYRQDPGLGLRLIYFSYDVKMKEKGDIPEGYSVSREKKERFSLILESASTNQTSMYLCASSYIPTGTEAFFGQGTRLTVV.

This clone appeared a few times. The chain combines TRBV27 with TRBJ2-7; a weak D match, TRBD2 (6 bases). Trimming removed 0 bases from V and 3 bases from J, with 15 bases in between. The CDR3 is made up of 16 amino acids. Germline CDR1 is MNHEY and CDR2 is SMNVEV (reference sequence). CDR3 loop: CASSLSGLFGGYEQYF. The CDR3 DNA reads TGTGCCAGCAGTTTATCGGGACTTTTTGGCGGCTACGAGCAGTACTTC.

The chain joins TRBV30 to TRBJ1-2; 7 bases fit TRBD1. This CDR3 comprises 15 residues. The ends lost 1 base at V and 6 bases at J; junction bases unmatched: 11. CDR1 is GTSNPN, CDR2 SVGIG, per germline (reference sequence). The CDR3 DNA is TGTGCCTGGAGTGACACTACGACAGGGTGGGATGGCTACACCTTC. Translating it yields CAWSDTTTGWDGYTF.

V and J are TRBV7-6 and TRBJ2-1, with D perhaps TRBD2 (5 bases). The CDR3 totals 15 residues. The germline gives CDR1 SGHVS, CDR2 FNYEAQ. V was cut by 3 bases and J by 2 bases, with 11 bases left in between. As DNA, the CDR3 is TGTGCCAGCAGCTTGTCGTCACTAGCCTACAATGAGCAGTTCTTC. It codes for CASSLSSLAYNEQFF.

This chain connects TRBV6-1 to TRBJ2-6; 9 bases match TRBD1. The CDR3 consists of 16 residues. Germline CDR1 is MNHNS and CDR2 is SASEGT. The V gene end was trimmed by 3 bases and the J gene end by 4 bases; junction bases not matched to a gene: 4. In DNA, the CDR3 is TGTGCCAGCAGTGACCGGACAGGGGCCGGGGCCAACGTCCTGACTTTC. Translation gives CASSDRTGAGANVLTF.

Written as DNA, the CDR3 is TGTGCCATCAGTCTAGCGGATCTTGAGACCCAGTACTTC. Translated: CAISLADLETQYF. The chain has TRBV10-3 and TRBJ2-5; TRBD2 agrees at 7 bases. Germline CDR1 is ENHRY and CDR2 is SYGVKD. CDR3 length equals 13 residues. V trimming: 5 bases; J trimming: 5 bases; junction bases outside the gene matches: 5.